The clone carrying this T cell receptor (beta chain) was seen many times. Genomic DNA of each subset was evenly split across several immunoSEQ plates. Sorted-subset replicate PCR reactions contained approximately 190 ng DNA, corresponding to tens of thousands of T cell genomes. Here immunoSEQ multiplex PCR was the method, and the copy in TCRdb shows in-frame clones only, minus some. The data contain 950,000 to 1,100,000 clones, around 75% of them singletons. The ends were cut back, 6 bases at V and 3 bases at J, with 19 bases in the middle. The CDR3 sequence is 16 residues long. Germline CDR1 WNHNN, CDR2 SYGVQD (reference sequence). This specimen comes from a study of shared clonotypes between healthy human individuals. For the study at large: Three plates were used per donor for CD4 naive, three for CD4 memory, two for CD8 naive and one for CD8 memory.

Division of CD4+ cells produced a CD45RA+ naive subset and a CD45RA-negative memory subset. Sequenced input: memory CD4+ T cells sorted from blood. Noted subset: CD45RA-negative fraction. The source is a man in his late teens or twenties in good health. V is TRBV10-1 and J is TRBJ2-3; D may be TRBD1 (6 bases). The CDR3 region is CASSGIGRGMTDTQYF. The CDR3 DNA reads TGCGCCAGCAGCGGTATTGGCAGGGGTATGACAGATACGCAGTATTTT.